In its sample, the clone carrying this TCR beta chain was seen a few times. As yet, its antigen is unknown. MiXCR, applied by TCRdb to the 5' RACE reads, yields one record per CDR3 protein. In the table there are about 50,000 distinct CDR3 sequences, approximately 13% of which are singletons. These data belong to a study of early T cells in non-severe SARS-CoV-2 infection. Study-wide results and limits: Missing private and CD4 specificities, VDJdb matching favored anti-spike CD8 responses.

V trimming: 7 bases; J trimming: 4 bases; junction bases outside the gene matches: 8. Germline V CDR1 and CDR2: SQVTM, ANQGSEA. The CDR3 totals 13 residues. V usage is TRBV29-1 and J usage is TRBJ2-5, with TRBD1 identical over 8 bases. The TCR comes from an adult who was a healthcare worker with PCR-confirmed SARS-CoV-2 infection or an uninfected control (not recorded which). Material for sequencing was whole blood. The CDR3 sequence is CSALTGAPETQYF. CDR3 in DNA: TGCAGCGCACTGACAGGGGCCCCAGAGACCCAGTACTTC.